This T cell receptor (beta chain) was retrieved from a study of CD8+ T cells in alopecia areata. The CDR3 extends over 14 amino acids. Losses at the gene ends were 5 bases for V and 6 bases for J; bases not matched to a gene: 9. Per germline, CDR1 MNHNY and CDR2 SVGAGI (reference sequence). Worth noting for this clone: Its antigen is as yet unknown.

cDNA serving as the sequencing template came from extracted, reverse transcribed RNA. Repertoires were generated with immunoSEQ multiplex PCR, while TCRdb's copy carries only in-frame clones and drops some. The data show 100,000 to 130,000 clones, approximately 50% seen once. Overall study results and limits: Although TCR sharing was seen in mice, sharing across patients was less clear, possibly for HLA-related reasons.

The clonotype originates from a human donor with alopecia areata. The sample taken for sequencing was NKG2D-low CD8+ T cells sorted from blood. This chain joins TRBV6-6 and TRBJ2-7, with 8 bases matching TRBD1. This CDR3 is CASSDRTGKGEQYF. CDR3 nucleotide sequence: TGTGCCAGCAGTGACAGGACAGGGAAAGGCGAGCAGTACTTC.